The 25 T cell receptor beta chains reported below all come from one sample, sequenced in a study of beta chain features in type 1 diabetes. Study results and caveats: Type 1 diabetes patients showed a moderate but significant shortening of TCRB CDR3s in all four CD4+ subsets.

These TCRs' antigens remain unknown. Of the isolated RNA, all was reverse transcribed, and so the sequenced material was expressed TCRB transcripts. Generated by immunoSEQ multiplex PCR, the TCRdb table keeps only in-frame clones and is missing some. In the table there are some 160,000 clones, roughly 8% of which are singletons. What was sequenced was central memory CD4+ T cells from blood. The receptor source for this set is a woman under 30 with type 1 diabetes.

The rearrangement joins TRBV7-3 to TRBJ1-1; D uncertain. The germline V and J ends were trimmed by 5 bases and 8 bases, with 21 bases remaining between them. This CDR3 is 15 amino acids long. Germline assignment: CDR1 SGHTA and CDR2 FQGTGA. The CDR3 here is CASSPNGPLAGEAFF. CDR3 sequence (DNA): TGTGCCAGCAGCCCAAACGGGCCCCTTGCGGGGGAAGCTTTCTTT.

The J gene is TRBJ2-7, the V gene TRBV27; 7 bases line up with TRBD1. CDR1 and CDR2 (germline): MNHEY, SMNVEV (reference sequence). V lost 4 bases and J lost 3; bases outside the gene matches: 0. The CDR3 contains 12 residues. CDR3 sequence (DNA): TGTGCCAGCAGTTCAGGGGGCTACGAGCAGTACTTC. It yields the protein CASSSGGYEQYF.

In its sample, this clone was seen a few times. One end of the junction does not line up with germline, which may come from a read error. The rearrangement uses TRBV5-1 and TRBJ1-1; D remains unclear. Germline V CDR1 and CDR2: SGHRS, YFSETQ. The CDR3 covers 11 residues. Here the CDR3 reads CASSLDTEAFF. The CDR3 nucleotides are TGCGCCAGCAGCTTGGACACCGAAGCTTTCTTT.

Comment on this clone: The sample carries other DNA sequences with the same CDR3. J is TRBJ1-2 and V is TRBV18; tentative D call: TRBD1 (6 bases). V gave up 2 bases and J gave up 0 bases, with 10 bases separating them. From germline, CDR1 is KGHSH and CDR2 LQKENI. This CDR3 region has 15 residues. This chain's CDR3 is CASSPVDSPNYGYTF. CDR3 sequence (DNA): TGTGCCAGCTCACCAGTGGACAGCCCTAACTATGGCTACACCTTC.

The CDR3 protein is CAISGTGEEQFF. The CDR3, as DNA: TGTGCCATCTCCGGGACAGGGGAAGAGCAGTTCTTC. V and J are TRBV10-3 and TRBJ2-1, with 10 bases that match TRBD1. Germline CDR1 is ENHRY and CDR2 is SYGVKD. This CDR3 region has 12 residues. Trimming took 8 bases from V and 10 from J; bases not matched to a gene: 5.

A word on this clone: Other DNA sequences within the sample encode an identical CDR3. The V and J genes are TRBV18 and TRBJ2-3, with TRBD2 matching over 9 bases. J gave up 3 bases and V 1 base, and 5 bases lay outside the gene matches. Germline CDR1 KGHSH, CDR2 LQKENI. The CDR3 is 16 residues long. CDR3 bases: TGTGCCAGCTCACCACGGCTAGCGGGATCTACAGATACGCAGTATTTT. This translates into CASSPRLAGSTDTQYF.

This clone was counted between two and nine times. The V gene is TRBV19, the J gene TRBJ2-1, with D tentatively TRBD2 (5 bases). There are 15 residues in the CDR3. Trimming cost V 0 bases and J 1 base, with 7 bases left between them. Germline V gene lookup returns CDR1 LNHDA and CDR2 SQIVND (reference sequence). The CDR3 spells CASSIDSGSYNEQFF. The CDR3 nucleotides read TGTGCCAGTAGTATAGATTCGGGATCCTACAATGAGCAGTTCTTC.

This sequence joins TRBV2 and TRBJ2-3, with D perhaps TRBD2 (6 bases). V shed 5 bases and J shed 6 bases, with 15 bases lying between them. Germline-derived CDR1 and CDR2 are SNHLY and FYNNEI. The CDR3 has 14 amino acids. CDR3 amino acids: CASSPSTRLDTQYF. CDR3 coding DNA: TGTGCCAGCAGTCCGTCGACTAGGCTCGATACGCAGTATTTT.

The chain recombines TRBV5-6 with TRBJ2-3; TRBD1 agrees at 7 bases. This CDR3 is 15 amino acids long. V gave up 4 bases and J gave up 5 bases; unmatched junction bases: 10. CDR1 and CDR2 (germline): SGHDT, YYEEEE. This chain's CDR3 is CASSTLGQVGDTQYF. The CDR3 region has the DNA TGTGCCAGCAGCACCCTCGGACAGGTTGGAGATACGCAGTATTTT.

The V call is TRBV5-4, the J call TRBJ2-5, with D perhaps TRBD1 (6 bases). From germline, CDR1 is SGHNT and CDR2 YYREEE (reference sequence). This CDR3 has 17 amino acids. The V end was cut by 5 bases, the J end by 2 bases, with 22 bases between. The CDR3 loop reads CASSRQVNPRGQETQYF. CDR3 sequence (DNA): TGTGCCAGCAGTAGACAGGTCAATCCGAGAGGGCAAGAGACCCAGTACTTC.

The CDR3 coding sequence is TGCGCCAGCAGCTCAACGAGGGGGGGGCAGAGGACTGAAGCTTTCTTT. It is translated as CASSSTRGGQRTEAFF. The V gene is TRBV5-1, the J gene TRBJ1-1; TRBD1 might be the D (6 bases). The CDR3 covers 16 residues. V lost 3 bases to trimming and J lost 5 bases, with 20 bases between them. The germline gives CDR1 SGHRS, CDR2 YFSETQ.

This clone was observed a few times. J is TRBJ2-6 and V is TRBV7-3; D perhaps matches TRBD1 (6 bases). The CDR3 has 15 amino acids. Trimming left V 5 bases short and J 1 base short, with 9 bases between. Germline V gives CDR1 SGHTA, CDR2 FQGTGA. Here the CDR3 DNA reads TGTGCCAGCAGCCATGGACAGTCTGGGGCCAACGTCCTGACTTTC. Translation gives CASSHGQSGANVLTF.

This clone was detected a few times. This rearrangement joins TRBV10-3 to TRBJ2-5, with TRBD1 matching 7 bases. The CDR3 runs 12 residues. V shed 5 bases, J shed 3 bases, and the junction held 0 bases outside the gene matches. CDR1 is ENHRY, CDR2 SYGVKD, per germline. The chain's CDR3 is CAISTGEETQYF. CDR3 bases: TGTGCCATCAGTACAGGGGAAGAGACCCAGTACTTC.

The chain employs TRBV11-1 and TRBJ2-5; D gene uncertain. The CDR3 is 12 residues long. The germline V and J ends were trimmed by 5 bases and 4 bases, with 8 bases remaining between them. Germline V gives CDR1 SGHAT, CDR2 FQDESV (reference sequence). The CDR3 DNA reads as TGTGCCAGCAGCCTAGATAGAGAGACCCAGTACTTC. Translation: CASSLDRETQYF.

This clone has only a few counts. This chain links TRBV7-2 with TRBJ1-2; D not certain. Germline CDR1 and CDR2: SGHTA and FQGNSA. The CDR3 loop spans 15 amino acids. The V end was cut by 5 bases, the J end by 4 bases, with 17 bases between. DNA of the CDR3: TGTGCCAGCAGCCGAGGGCGCACCTCTTCCTATGGCTACACCTTC. This sequence encodes CASSRGRTSSYGYTF.

The rearrangement uses TRBV30 and TRBJ2-7; 9 bases map to TRBD1. V lost 0 bases, J lost 2 bases, and 2 bases stayed unmatched. The CDR3 is 14 residues long. CDR1 and CDR2 from the germline V gene are GTSNPN and SVGIG (reference sequence). CDR3 amino acids: CAWSVWDRAYEQYF. In DNA form, the CDR3 reads TGTGCCTGGAGTGTTTGGGACAGGGCCTACGAGCAGTACTTC.

In regard to this clone: The junction differs from germline at one of its ends, possibly a read error. The genes are TRBV27 and TRBJ2-1; TRBD2 might be the D (5 bases). CDR1 is MNHEY and CDR2 is SMNVEV in the germline V gene (reference sequence). The CDR3 loop spans 15 amino acids. Written as DNA, the CDR3 is TGTGCCAGCAGTTTCGACGGACGGGGATACAGTGAGCAGTTCTTC. It encodes CASSFDGRGYSEQFF.

This clone came up a few times. The rearrangement uses TRBV30 and TRBJ2-3, with D possibly being TRBD2 (6 bases). The CDR3 spans 12 residues. V lost 1 base and J 6 bases, leaving 8 bases between the germline ends. Looked up from germline, CDR1 is GTSNPN and CDR2 is SVGIG (reference sequence). In nucleotides, the CDR3 is TGTGCCTGGAGTGGGGGAGGCGATACGCAGTATTTT. Translation: CAWSGGGDTQYF.

Comments on this clone: This CDR3 is also generated by other DNA sequences in the sample. The chain combines TRBV18 with TRBJ2-3, with a tentative D call TRBD1 (5 bases). V was trimmed by 6 bases and J by 0 bases, leaving 7 bases between them. Germline values: CDR1 KGHSH, CDR2 LQKENI. The CDR3 is 13 amino acids. The CDR3 DNA reads as TGTGCCAGCTCGGGGCAAAGCACAGATACGCAGTATTTT. It yields the protein CASSGQSTDTQYF.

This clone was counted between two and nine times. J is TRBJ1-6 and V is TRBV4-3; D might be TRBD1 (5 bases). Germline V gene sequence: CDR1 LGHNA, CDR2 YSLEER. With 4 bases removed from V and 7 bases from J, the gap between germline ends came to 17 bases. This CDR3 region has 16 residues. The CDR3 DNA reads TGCGCCAGCAGCCGAGGCGGGGGACCGAAGAATTCACCCCTCCACTTT. The encoded protein is CASSRGGGPKNSPLHF.

V and J are TRBV5-1 and TRBJ1-2, with 9 nucleotides matching TRBD1. After removal of 7 bases from V and 2 bases from J, the junction contained 6 bases not matched to a gene. The CDR3 covers 14 residues. Germline CDR1 is SGHRS and CDR2 is YFSETQ. CDR3 sequence reads: CASRPGQGNYGYTF. The CDR3 coding sequence is TGCGCCAGCCGCCCGGGACAGGGCAACTATGGCTACACCTTC.

This clone was picked up a small number of times. The chain combines TRBV4-2 with TRBJ2-7; 7 bases match TRBD1. Germline-derived CDR1 and CDR2 are LGHNA and YNFKEQ. Losses at the gene ends were 3 bases for V and 10 bases for J; bases not matched to a gene: 6. This CDR3 region has 12 residues. Written as DNA, the CDR3 is TGTGCCAGCAGCCAGGAAACAGGGGACCAGTACTTC. This codes for CASSQETGDQYF.

The chain is built from TRBV4-3 and TRBJ2-1; D perhaps matches TRBD2 (6 bases). With 3 bases removed from V and 7 bases from J, the gap between germline ends came to 10 bases. This CDR3 is 13 amino acids long. Germline CDR1 reads LGHNA; CDR2 reads YSLEER. CDR3 DNA sequence: TGCGCCAGCAGCCAGAGACTAGTTAATGAGCAGTTCTTC. Its protein product is CASSQRLVNEQFF.

The chain combines TRBV7-2 with TRBJ2-7; 7 bases fit TRBD1. Trimming at V came to 4 bases and at J to 8 bases, leaving 5 bases not matched to a gene. This CDR3 comprises 12 residues. Germline CDR1 SGHTA, CDR2 FQGNSA. CDR3 residues: CASSYGTVQQYF. DNA of the CDR3: TGTGCCAGCAGCTACGGGACAGTTCAGCAGTACTTC.

The CDR3 nucleotides are TGTGCCAGCTCTCTACGTGAGGGATACGAGCAGTACTTC. Its protein product is CASSLREGYEQYF. The chain couples TRBV18 to TRBJ2-7; D is perhaps TRBD2 (5 bases). The CDR3 has 13 residues. Germline CDR1 and CDR2: KGHSH and LQKENI. The V end lost 6 bases, the J end lost 4 bases, and 13 bases lay between the germline ends.